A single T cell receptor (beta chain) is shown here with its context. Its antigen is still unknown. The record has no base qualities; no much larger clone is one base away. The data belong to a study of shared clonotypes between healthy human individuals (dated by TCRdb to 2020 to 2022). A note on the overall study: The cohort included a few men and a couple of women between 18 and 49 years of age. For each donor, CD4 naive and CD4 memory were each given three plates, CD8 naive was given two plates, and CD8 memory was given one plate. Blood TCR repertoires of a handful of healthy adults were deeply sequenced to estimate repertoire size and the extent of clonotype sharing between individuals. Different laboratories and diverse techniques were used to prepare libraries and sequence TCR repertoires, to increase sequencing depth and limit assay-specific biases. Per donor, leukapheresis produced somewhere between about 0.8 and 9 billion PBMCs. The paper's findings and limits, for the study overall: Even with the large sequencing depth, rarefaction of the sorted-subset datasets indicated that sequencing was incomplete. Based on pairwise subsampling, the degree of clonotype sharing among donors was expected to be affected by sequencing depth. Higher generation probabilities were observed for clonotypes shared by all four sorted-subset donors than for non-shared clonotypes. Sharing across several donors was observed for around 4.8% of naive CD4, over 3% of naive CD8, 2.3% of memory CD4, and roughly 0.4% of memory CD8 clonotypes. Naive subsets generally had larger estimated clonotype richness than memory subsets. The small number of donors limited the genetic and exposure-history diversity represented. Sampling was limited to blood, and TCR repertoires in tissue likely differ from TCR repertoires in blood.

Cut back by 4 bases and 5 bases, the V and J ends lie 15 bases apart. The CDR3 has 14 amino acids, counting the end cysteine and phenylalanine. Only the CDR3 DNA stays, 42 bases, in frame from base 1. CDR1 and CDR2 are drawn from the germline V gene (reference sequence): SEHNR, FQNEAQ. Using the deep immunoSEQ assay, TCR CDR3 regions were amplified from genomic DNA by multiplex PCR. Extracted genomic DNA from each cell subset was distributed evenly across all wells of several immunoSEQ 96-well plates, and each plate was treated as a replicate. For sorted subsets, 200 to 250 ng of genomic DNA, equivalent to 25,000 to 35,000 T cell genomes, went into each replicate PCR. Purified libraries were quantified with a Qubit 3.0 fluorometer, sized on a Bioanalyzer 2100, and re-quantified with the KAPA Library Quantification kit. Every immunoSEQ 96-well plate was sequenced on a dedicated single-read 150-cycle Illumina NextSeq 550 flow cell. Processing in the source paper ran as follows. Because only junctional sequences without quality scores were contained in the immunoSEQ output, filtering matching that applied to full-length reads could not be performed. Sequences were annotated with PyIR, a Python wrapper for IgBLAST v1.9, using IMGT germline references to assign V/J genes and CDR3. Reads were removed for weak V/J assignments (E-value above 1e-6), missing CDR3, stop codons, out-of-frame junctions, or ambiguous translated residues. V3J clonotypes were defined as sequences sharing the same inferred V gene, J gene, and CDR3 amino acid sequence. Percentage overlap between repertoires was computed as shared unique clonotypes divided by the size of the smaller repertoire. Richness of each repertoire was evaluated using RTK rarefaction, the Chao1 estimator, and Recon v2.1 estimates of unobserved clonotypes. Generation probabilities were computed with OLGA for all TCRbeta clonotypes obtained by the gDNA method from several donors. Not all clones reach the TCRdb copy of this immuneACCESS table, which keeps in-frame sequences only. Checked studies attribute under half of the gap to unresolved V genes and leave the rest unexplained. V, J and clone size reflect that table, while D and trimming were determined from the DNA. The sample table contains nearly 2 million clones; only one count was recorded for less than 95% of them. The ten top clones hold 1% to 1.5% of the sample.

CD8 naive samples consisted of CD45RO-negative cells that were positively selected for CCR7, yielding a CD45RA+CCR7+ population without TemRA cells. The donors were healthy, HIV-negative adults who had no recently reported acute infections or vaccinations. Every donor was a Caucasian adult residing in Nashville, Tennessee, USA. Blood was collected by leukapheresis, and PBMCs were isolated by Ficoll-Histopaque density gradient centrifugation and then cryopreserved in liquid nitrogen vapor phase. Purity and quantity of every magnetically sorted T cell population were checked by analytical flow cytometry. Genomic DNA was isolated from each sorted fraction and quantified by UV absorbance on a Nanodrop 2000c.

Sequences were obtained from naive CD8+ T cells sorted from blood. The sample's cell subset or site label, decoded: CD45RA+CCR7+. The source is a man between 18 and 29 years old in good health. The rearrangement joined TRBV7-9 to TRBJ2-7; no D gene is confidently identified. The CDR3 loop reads CASSSLPSFHEQYF. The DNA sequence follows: TGTGCCAGCAGCTCCCTACCGAGTTTCCACGAGCAGTACTTC.